Listed below are T cell receptor beta chains from one sample, sequenced in a study of chemoradiotherapy in HPV16-positive cancers. Assay used: immunoSEQ multiplex PCR; TCRdb lists only in-frame clones, some missing. The sample carries over 10,000 clones, about 85% recorded once. This sample comprised blood, obtained from a patient who underwent chemoradiotherapy. The receptors come from a human donor with HPV-associated anogenital cancer. Each CDR3 is given with its conserved first and last residue. A D gene is named only where the DNA matches it firmly. Clone sizes are given selectively: once, few, many, or a class where the clone is expanded.

.,TRBJ2-5,TRBV2,14,.,TGTGCCAGCAGTGATAATAAGAGGCAAGAGACCCAGTACTTC,CASSDNKRQETQYF
.,TRBJ1-1,TRBV6-5,14,.,TGTGCCAGCAGTTATCGTGGACCGAACACTGAAGCTTTCTTT,CASSYRGPNTEAFF
.,TRBJ1-2,TRBV13,13,.,TGTGCCAGCAGCCGGGACGGCAACTATGGCTACACCTTC,CASSRDGNYGYTF
.,TRBJ1-1,TRBV19,14,.,TGTGCCAGTAGACCCCAGGGGAAGGACACTGAAGCTTTCTTT,CASRPQGKDTEAFF
.,TRBJ1-1,TRBV11-3,15,.,TGTGCCAGCAGCAAAGGAGGGGGGGGTAACACTGAAGCTTTCTTT,CASSKGGGGNTEAFF
few,TRBJ2-5,TRBV5-1,13,.,TGCGCCAGCAGTGTCGGGAACCAAGAGACCCAGTACTTC,CASSVGNQETQYF
.,TRBJ1-6,TRBV30,14,.,TGTGCCTGGAAGATTGGTAGTTTAAATTCACCCCTCCACTTT,CAWKIGSLNSPLHF
.,TRBJ2-7,TRBV6-5,15,TRBD2,TGTGCCAGCAGTTACGGGGCTAGCGGTGGTTACGAGCAGTACTTC,CASSYGASGGYEQYF
.,TRBJ1-3,TRBV18,16,.,TGTGCCAGCTCACTGCTGAATACAGTCGCTGGAAACACCATATATTTT,CASSLLNTVAGNTIYF
.,TRBJ1-2,TRBV5-1,17,.,TGCGCCAGCAGCTGGGCGCCGACAGTTGCTCAGGTCGATGGCTACACCTTC,CASSWAPTVAQVDGYTF
.,TRBJ2-5,TRBV27,15,.,TGTGCCAGCAGTTTATCTGTGGCCGGCCAAGAGACCCAGTACTTC,CASSLSVAGQETQYF
.,TRBJ2-2,TRBV5-1,15,TRBD1,TGCGCCAGCACCCTGGGACAGGCGAACACCGGGGAGCTGTTTTTT,CASTLGQANTGELFF
.,TRBJ1-1,TRBV6-6,15,.,TGTGCCAGCAGTTACGGGGCAGGAGTAGGCACTGAAGCTTTCTTT,CASSYGAGVGTEAFF
.,TRBJ2-7,TRBV18,14,TRBD1,TGTGCCAGCTCACTCTCAGGGGGCTCCTACGAGCAGTACTTC,CASSLSGGSYEQYF
.,TRBJ1-2,TRBV6-4,16,.,TGTGCCAGCAGTGACACTCCGCAGGGGCTTTCCTATGGCTACACCTTC,CASSDTPQGLSYGYTF
.,TRBJ1-3,TRBV11-2,16,.,TGTGCCAGCAGCCTCGGGGTGCCGAGCTCTGGAAACACCATATATTTT,CASSLGVPSSGNTIYF
.,TRBJ1-4,TRBV28,15,.,TGTGCCAGCAGTTTTCGGGGGCGCAATACAGAAAAACTGTTTTTT,CASSFRGRNTEKLFF
.,TRBJ2-3,TRBV9,17,.,TGTGCCAGCAGCCCCCGAGGAGGTTCCTCTAGCACAGATACGCAGTATTTT,CASSPRGGSSSTDTQYF
.,TRBJ1-2,TRBV7-8,14,.,TGTGCCAGCAGCGCCGGGGGGGTGCTCTATGGCTACACCTTC,CASSAGGVLYGYTF
.,TRBJ2-3,TRBV5-1,11,.,TGCGCCAGCAGCTTGTCAGATACGCAGTATTTT,CASSLSDTQYF
once,TRBJ1-1,TRBV2,15,.,TGTGCCAGCAGTCCTCCTGACAGAATGAACACTGAAGCTTTCTTT,CASSPPDRMNTEAFF
.,TRBJ1-5,TRBV25-1,13,.,TGTGCCAGCAGTGACCGCTTCAATCAGCCCCAGCATTTT,CASSDRFNQPQHF
.,TRBJ2-3,TRBV25-1,16,.,TGTGCCAGCAGTGAATTTGAAGGGCCGGGGACAGATACGCAGTATTTT,CASSEFEGPGTDTQYF
.,TRBJ1-1,TRBV7-6,14,.,TGTGCCAGCAGCTTAGATTTCGGGACATATGAAGCTTTCTTT,CASSLDFGTYEAFF
.,TRBJ2-1,TRBV19,16,.,TGTGCCAGTAGTACTACTAGGACCGGAATCCTAGATGAGCAGTTCTTC,CASSTTRTGILDEQFF
few,TRBJ1-6,TRBV30,11,.,TGTGCCTGGAGTAGGGGCTCACCCCTCCACTTT,CAWSRGSPLHF
.,TRBJ1-1,TRBV9,14,.,TGTGCCAGCAGCGTATGGCAGGGGAGCACTGAAGCTTTCTTT,CASSVWQGSTEAFF
.,TRBJ1-5,TRBV7-6,17,.,TGTGCCAGCAGCTTAGCCGTGGGGCAGAATAGCAATCAGCCCCAGCATTTT,CASSLAVGQNSNQPQHF